This T cell receptor beta chain came from a study of T cell repertoires in cytomegalovirus infection (dated by TCRdb to about 2019). Background on the whole study: Donor HLA type was relevant to the analysis, because carriage of CMV infection together with the matching HLA type was indicated by public TCR beta signatures.

Trimming accounts for 5 bases at V and 8 bases at J, while the number of junction bases matched to no gene is 11. Per the germline V gene (reference sequence), MNHNY is the CDR1 and SVGAGI is the CDR2. From the cysteine up to the phenylalanine, the CDR3 has a length of 14 residues. Only the CDR3 DNA stays, 42 bases, in frame from base 1. This clonotype was seen a few times. The clone's antigen remains unknown. No base qualities exist here, and no much larger clone lies one base off it. What the study reported, not specific to this receptor: The ex vivo response was dominated by HLA-C-restricted CMV-specific TCR beta clonotypes, which also provided the single most frequent clonotype in two of eight donors. In both this cohort and an independent approximately 370-donor cohort, the cumulative frequency of public TCR beta family members distinguished carriers of CMV infection plus the relevant HLA type.

The instrument given in TCRdb is Illumina HiSeq 1500. TCRdb reran the public reads through fastp at Q25 and MiXCR, keeping productive beta chains. Entries are consolidated by CDR3 protein sequence, retaining the most common genes and DNA. This sample holds some 700,000 distinct CDR3 sequences; approximately 40% were observed only once. Under 3.5% of the sample rests with the top ten. Sequenced: PBMCs. This receptor was taken from a human donor in good health (CMV status not recorded). Some clones in this sample may be carry-over from other donors' samples. This receptor chain uses TRBV6-6 and TRBJ1-2; 7 middle bases align to TRBD1. The CDR3 here reads CASSHTGTVTGYTF. The bases read TGTGCCAGCAGTCATACCGGGACAGTTACCGGCTACACCTTC.